The clone carrying this T cell receptor beta chain occurred a few times. Antigen specificity is unknown. Original handling: Variation in CDR3 across clinicopathological groups served as the basis for constructing a distant-metastasis classifier in papillary thyroid cancer. MiXCR reprocessed the PCR reads for TCRdb. The V and J calls were not made by the authors but by TCRdb's processing. In the table there are fewer than 40,000 clones, roughly 15% of which are singletons. This specimen belongs to a study of metastatic and nonmetastatic thyroid tumors. The wider study: Where malignant and benign thyroid patients were concerned, repertoires were compared across blood and tumor or nodule tissue.

Treatment of any kind had been given to no patient before thyroid surgery. Study findings and constraints: According to reports, the diversity of TCR beta was significantly higher in malignant thyroid tumors than in benign nodules, and this held in both blood and tumor samples.

Sequenced sample: blood. The source is a female donor with papillary thyroid cancer or a benign thyroid nodule (not recorded which). Some clones in this sample may be carry-over from other donors' samples.

CDR3 region: CASSSRLAGGPTDTQYF. CDR3 nucleotides: TGTGCCAGCAGCTCACGACTAGCGGGAGGGCCTACAGATACGCAGTATTTT. This chain connects TRBV28 to TRBJ2-3; 14 bases fit TRBD2. CDR1 and CDR2 from the germline V gene are MDHEN and SYDVKM. The junction had 8 bases not matched to a gene; V was cut back by 6 bases and J by 3 bases. The CDR3 covers 17 residues.